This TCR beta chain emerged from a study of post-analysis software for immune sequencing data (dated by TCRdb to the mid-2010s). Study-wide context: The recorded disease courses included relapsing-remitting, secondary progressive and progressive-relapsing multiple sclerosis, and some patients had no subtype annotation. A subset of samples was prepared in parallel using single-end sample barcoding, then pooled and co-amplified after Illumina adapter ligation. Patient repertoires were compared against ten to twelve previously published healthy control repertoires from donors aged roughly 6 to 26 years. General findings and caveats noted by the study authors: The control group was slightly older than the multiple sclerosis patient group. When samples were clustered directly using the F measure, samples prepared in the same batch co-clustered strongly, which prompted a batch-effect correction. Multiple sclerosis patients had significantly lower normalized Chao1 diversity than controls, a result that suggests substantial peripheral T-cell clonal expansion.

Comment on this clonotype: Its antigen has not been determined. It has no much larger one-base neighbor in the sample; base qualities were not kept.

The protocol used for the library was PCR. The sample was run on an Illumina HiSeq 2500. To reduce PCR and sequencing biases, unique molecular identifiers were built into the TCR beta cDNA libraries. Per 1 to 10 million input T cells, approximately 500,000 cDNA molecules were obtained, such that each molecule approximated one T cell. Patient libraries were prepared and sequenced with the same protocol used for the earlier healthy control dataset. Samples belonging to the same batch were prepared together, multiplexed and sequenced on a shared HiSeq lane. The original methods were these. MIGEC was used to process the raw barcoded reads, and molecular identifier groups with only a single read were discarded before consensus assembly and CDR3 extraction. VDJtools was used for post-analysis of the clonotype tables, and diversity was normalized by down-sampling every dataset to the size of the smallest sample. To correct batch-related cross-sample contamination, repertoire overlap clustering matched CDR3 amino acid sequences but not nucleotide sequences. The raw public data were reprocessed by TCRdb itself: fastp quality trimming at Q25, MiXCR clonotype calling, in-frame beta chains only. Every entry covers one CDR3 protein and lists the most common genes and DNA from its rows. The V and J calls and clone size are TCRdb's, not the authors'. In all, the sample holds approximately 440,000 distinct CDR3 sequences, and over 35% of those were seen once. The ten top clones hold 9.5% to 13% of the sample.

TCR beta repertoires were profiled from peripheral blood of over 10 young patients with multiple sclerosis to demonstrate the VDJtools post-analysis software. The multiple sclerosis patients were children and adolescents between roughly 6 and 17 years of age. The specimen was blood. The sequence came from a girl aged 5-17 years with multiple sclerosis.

CDR3 protein: CASSLGPYFEEQYF. The DNA sequence is TGTGCCAGTTCCCTGGGACCTTATTTCGAGGAGCAGTACTTC. The sequence joins TRBV12-3 or TRBV12-4 to TRBJ2-7; the D region is possibly TRBD1 or TRBD2, each matching across 5 bases. The CDR3 runs 14 residues from the cysteine to the phenylalanine. The DNA shown is the 42-base CDR3, in frame from base 1. V loses 9 bases, J loses 7 bases, and the germline ends lie 22 bases apart.